Below are 25 T cell receptor beta chains sequenced from a single sample in a study of metastatic and nonmetastatic thyroid tumors (dated by TCRdb to 2018 to 2021). Receptor amplification or capture employed PCR. For sequencing, an Illumina HiSeq 4000 was employed. TCRdb passed the public sequencing reads through fastp at Q25 and MiXCR, retaining productive beta sequences. Within this sample are under 9,000 clones, with roughly 40% of them counted one time only. The ten largest clonotypes hold 33% of the sample. None of the patients had been given any treatment before thyroid surgery. Sequencing was done on a sample of tumor tissue. The source is a male donor with papillary thyroid cancer or a benign thyroid nodule (not recorded which). Some clones in this sample may be carry-over from other donors' samples.

The V and J genes are TRBV4-3 and TRBJ2-3; 8 bases align to TRBD2. The germline CDR1 and CDR2 sequences are LGHNA and YSLEER. The V gene end was trimmed by 1 base and the J gene end by 0 bases; junction bases not matched to a gene: 3. The CDR3 length is 16 residues. The CDR3 bases are TGCGCCAGCAGCCAAGGGGCTAGCGGGAGCACAGATACGCAGTATTTT. Its protein product is CASSQGASGSTDTQYF.

V gene TRBV12-3 or TRBV12-4 combines with J gene TRBJ1-4; D perhaps matches TRBD1 (6 bases). The CDR3 length is 14 residues. The germline V and J ends were trimmed by 6 bases and 8 bases, with 16 bases remaining between them. CDR3 nucleotides: TGTGCCAGCAGCTCAACAGGGTTTGAAGAAAAACTGTTTTTT. Its translation: CASSSTGFEEKLFF.

Within the sample, this clone is large. The rearrangement links TRBV3-1 to TRBJ2-7, with 8 bases matching TRBD1. The length of the CDR3 is 15 residues. J gave up 0 bases and V 4 bases, and 5 bases lay outside the gene matches. Germline lookup yields CDR1 LGHDT and CDR2 YNNKEL (reference sequence). Here the CDR3 reads CASSLQGADSYEQYF. The CDR3 DNA is TGTGCCAGCAGCCTCCAGGGGGCCGACTCCTACGAGCAGTACTTC.

By share, this clone counts as medium-sized. V is TRBV2 and J is TRBJ1-2, with 7 bases matching TRBD1. The CDR3 has 13 residues. V shed 4 bases and J 7 bases; nucleotides not matched to a gene: 6. Germline V CDR1 and CDR2: SNHLY, FYNNEI. The chain's CDR3 is CASSADREAGYTF. The CDR3 DNA is TGTGCCAGCAGTGCTGACAGGGAGGCTGGCTACACCTTC.

This clone came up many times. A much larger clone differs by one base, so this may be a read error. The rearrangement joins TRBV5-5 to TRBJ2-7; the match to TRBD2 covers 9 bases. After removal of 4 bases from V and 2 bases from J, the junction contained 4 bases not matched to a gene. The CDR3 consists of 14 residues. The V gene's germline CDR1 is SGHKS and CDR2 YYEKEE (reference sequence). As DNA, the CDR3 is TGTGCCAGCAGCCGGACTAGCGAGACCTACGAGCAGTACTTC. It codes for CASSRTSETYEQYF. Supplemented by reference TRBV5-5 and TRBJ2-7, the full variable domain reads DAGVTQSPTHLIKTRGQQVTLRCSPISGHKSVSWYQQVLGQGPQFIFQYYEKEERGRGNFPDRFSARQFPNYSSELNVNALLLGDSALYLCASSRTSETYEQYFGPGTRLTVT.

The chain recombines TRBV11-2 with TRBJ2-3; D gene uncertain. The CDR3 totals 17 residues. CDR1 and CDR2 from the germline V gene are SGHAT and FQNNGV. With 5 bases removed from V and 0 bases from J, the gap between germline ends came to 18 bases. Here the CDR3 DNA reads TGTGCCAGCAGCCGAAGGGTAGAAACGTCTAGCACAGATACGCAGTATTTT. Protein sequence: CASSRRVETSSTDTQYF. Complete variable domain (other parts from reference TRBV11-2 and TRBJ2-3): EAGVAQSPRYKIIEKRQSVAFWCNPISGHATLYWYQQILGQGPKLLIQFQNNGVVDDSQLPKDRFSAERLKGVDSTLKIQPAKLEDSAVYLCASSRRVETSSTDTQYFGPGTRLTVL.

The chain is built from TRBV19 and TRBJ1-6; D might be TRBD1 (6 bases). V was pared by 4 bases and J by 12 bases, with 13 bases between. The germline CDR1 and CDR2 sequences are LNHDA and SQIVND (reference sequence). This CDR3 is 13 amino acids long. The CDR3 nucleotides read TGTGCCAGTAGTAGTGGGACGACAGGACCCCTCCACTTT. Translated: CASSSGTTGPLHF.

The chain couples TRBV6-1 to TRBJ2-7; a weak D match, TRBD2 (5 bases). The germline gives CDR1 MNHNS, CDR2 SASEGT. The V and J ends lost 2 bases and 6 bases respectively, with 17 bases between them. CDR3 size: 15 residues. CDR3 nucleotide sequence: TGTGCCAGCAGTGAAAACGGAGGTTTGGGCTCCGAGCAGTACTTC. Protein product: CASSENGGLGSEQYF.

The CDR3 protein is CASSKTTGSTEAFF. CDR3 in DNA: TGCGCCAGCAGCAAAACCACAGGGAGCACTGAAGCTTTCTTT. This chain joins TRBV5-1 and TRBJ1-1; a weak D match, TRBD1 (6 bases). The germline CDR1 and CDR2 sequences are SGHRS and YFSETQ. The length of the CDR3 is 14 residues. Deletions cut 4 bases from V and 4 bases from J, with 14 bases between.

The genes are TRBV6-4 and TRBJ1-2; D is ambiguous. The germline gives CDR1 MRHNA, CDR2 SNTAGT. CDR3 length: 15 amino acids. Trimming removed 0 bases at V and 2 bases at J, with 10 bases between. The CDR3 reads CASSDSMGPNYGYTF. CDR3 bases: TGTGCCAGCAGTGACTCTATGGGCCCGAACTATGGCTACACCTTC.

In its sample, this clone ranks as medium-sized. This chain links TRBV6-5 with TRBJ2-1, with 8 bases matching TRBD1. V lost 2 bases to trimming and J lost 4 bases; unmatched junction nucleotides: 10. The CDR3 is 17 residues long. Looked up from germline, CDR1 is MNHEY and CDR2 is SVGAGI. DNA of the CDR3: TGTGCCAGCAGTTACGGTGGAGCGGACAGGGTTTACAATGAGCAGTTCTTC. As protein: CASSYGGADRVYNEQFF.

By share, this clone counts as medium-sized. The V and J genes are TRBV28 and TRBJ1-1, with a possible D match to TRBD1 (5 bases). This CDR3 is 15 amino acids long. Trimming shortened V by 3 bases and J by 4 bases, and 15 bases separated the two germline ends. Germline V gene sequence: CDR1 MDHEN, CDR2 SYDVKM. The CDR3 nucleotides read TGTGCCAGCAGTTTGTTCCGGGGAGGGGCCACTGAAGCTTTCTTT. Protein sequence: CASSLFRGGATEAFF.

The CDR3 DNA sequence: TGCAGTGCTAGGGTGGTGACAGAAGATTACAATGAGCAGTTCTTC. It specifies CSARVVTEDYNEQFF. V usage is TRBV20-1 and J usage is TRBJ2-1, with a possible D match to TRBD1 (5 bases). The CDR3 totals 15 residues. V lost 3 bases to trimming and J lost 4 bases, with 16 bases between them. Germline values: CDR1 DFQATT, CDR2 SNEGSKA (reference sequence).

J is TRBJ2-5 and V is TRBV14; D is ambiguous. Germline CDR1 and CDR2: SGHDN and FVKESK. CDR3 length: 16 residues. V was shortened by 0 bases and J by 2 bases, with 13 bases between the two germline ends. CDR3 DNA: TGTGCCAGCAGCCAAGATTTGGGGTCCGGACAAGAGACCCAGTACTTC. Protein: CASSQDLGSGQETQYF.

The CDR3 loop reads CSAEEGLSSYEQYF. The CDR3 region has the DNA TGCAGTGCCGAAGAGGGGTTGAGCTCCTACGAGCAGTACTTC. This chain links TRBV20-1 with TRBJ2-7; D assignment may be TRBD1 or TRBD2 (5 bases each). The CDR3 spans 14 residues. CDR1 and CDR2 (germline): DFQATT, SNEGSKA (reference sequence). V lost 6 bases, J lost 0 bases, and 15 bases lay in between.

The V call is TRBV7-9, the J call TRBJ2-7; D uncertain. CDR1 and CDR2 from the germline V gene are SEHNR and FQNEAQ (reference sequence). Trimming took 2 bases from V and 2 from J, leaving 7 bases between them. The CDR3 extends over 13 amino acids. CDR3 DNA sequence: TGTGCCAGCAGCTTATCAGTTGCCTACGAGCAGTACTTC. Amino acid sequence: CASSLSVAYEQYF.

The rearrangement joins TRBV7-6 to TRBJ2-7; D not resolved. The germline V and J ends were trimmed by 2 bases and 6 bases, with 11 bases remaining between them. Germline CDR1 is SGHVS and CDR2 is FNYEAQ. There are 13 residues in the CDR3. For the CDR3, the DNA is TGTGCCAGCAGCTTAACGCCCACCTTCGAGCAGTACTTC. Its translation: CASSLTPTFEQYF.

The V gene is TRBV5-6, the J gene TRBJ1-1; TRBD1 aligns across 10 bases. The germline gives CDR1 SGHDT, CDR2 YYEEEE. The trim removed 7 bases at V and 5 bases at J, leaving 11 bases unmatched. CDR3 length: 15 residues. The DNA for the CDR3 is TGTGCCAGCCGGCCGGGGGGACAGGGGAGAACTGAAGCTTTCTTT. Translating it yields CASRPGGQGRTEAFF. Supplemented by reference TRBV5-6 and TRBJ1-1, the full variable domain reads DAGVTQSPTHLIKTRGQQVTLRCSPKSGHDTVSWYQQALGQGPQFIFQYYEEEERQRGNFPDRFSGHQFPNYSSELNVNALLLGDSALYLCASRPGGQGRTEAFFGQGTRLTVV.

This clone was detected ten times or more. V usage is TRBV7-9 and J usage is TRBJ1-4; D gene uncertain. Germline CDR1 is SEHNR and CDR2 is FQNEAQ (reference sequence). This CDR3 contains 15 residues. V was pared by 3 bases and J by 0 bases, with 8 bases between. CDR3: CASSFDRATNEKLFF. Written as DNA, the CDR3 is TGTGCCAGCAGCTTTGACCGGGCAACTAATGAAAAACTGTTTTTT.

V gene TRBV20-1 combines with J gene TRBJ1-5; the D is unclear. This CDR3 contains 16 residues. V was pared by 0 bases and J by 3 bases, with 15 bases between. Per germline, CDR1 DFQATT and CDR2 SNEGSKA (reference sequence). The CDR3 loop is CSARDLLGDTNQPQHF. Written as DNA, the CDR3 is TGCAGTGCTAGAGATCTATTAGGAGACACCAATCAGCCCCAGCATTTT.

CDR3 sequence: CASSQGYSATNEKLFF. Written as DNA, the CDR3 is TGCGCCAGCAGCCAAGGATACTCTGCAACTAATGAAAAACTGTTTTTT. The V call is TRBV4-1, the J call TRBJ1-4; D unresolved. V was clipped by 1 base and J by 0 bases, with 9 bases between them. The CDR3 runs to 16 residues. The germline V gene encodes CDR1 MGHRA and CDR2 YSYEKL.

This clone was recorded a few times. This chain joins TRBV6-9 and TRBJ1-3, with 8 bases lining up with TRBD1. V shed 2 bases, J shed 3 bases, and the junction held 6 bases outside the gene matches. CDR1 and CDR2 (germline): MNHGY, SVAAGI. This CDR3 is built from 16 residues. CDR3 loop: CASSYETGVGGNTIYF. Written as DNA, the CDR3 is TGTGCCAGCAGTTATGAGACAGGGGTAGGTGGAAACACCATATATTTT.

About this clone: The junction departs from germline at one end; a sequencing error may be responsible. The chain joins TRBV5-8 to TRBJ2-2; 9 bases align to TRBD2. Germline lookup yields CDR1 SGHTS and CDR2 YDEGEE. The CDR3 length is 15 residues. The CDR3 DNA reads TGTGCCAGCAGCTTTAGCGGGAGTTTAACCGGGGAGCTGCTTTTT. Its protein is CASSFSGSLTGELLF.

This clone rates as medium-sized. The rearrangement links TRBV6-4 to TRBJ2-3, with TRBD2 identical over 11 bases. The junction had 0 bases not matched to a gene; V was cut back by 0 bases and J by 4 bases. This CDR3 has 15 residues. The V gene's germline CDR1 is MRHNA and CDR2 SNTAGT. CDR3 nucleotides: TGTGCCAGCAGTGACTCTAGCGGGGGGGCAGATACGCAGTATTTT. Translation: CASSDSSGGADTQYF.

Many counts were recorded for this clone. A much larger clone lies one base from this, so it may be a read error. The genes are TRBV5-6 and TRBJ1-2, with 9 positions matching TRBD1. In germline, CDR1 is SGHDT, CDR2 YYEEEE. V lost 0 bases, J lost 3 bases, and 3 bases stayed unmatched. This CDR3 comprises 15 residues. The CDR3 spells CASSLAGTGYYGYTF. CDR3 nucleotides: TGTGCCAGCAGCTTGGCCGGGACAGGGTACTATGGCTACACCTTC.